The entry below gives a single TCR beta chain sequence along with its context. Treatment defined: over 15 received Ad26.COV2.S at low or high dose, single or two shots; about 5 received placebo; per-sample allocation not given. Samples were taken on day 63 after the first vaccine or placebo injection. It was an adult aged 18-55 years in Boston who was the donor. Vaccine was an Ad26 vector expressing Wuhan-strain SARS-CoV-2 spike. These data are taken from a study of Ad26.COV2.S vaccination and SARS-CoV-2 variants. The wider study: Each vaccinee took Ad26.COV2.S intramuscularly, once or twice 56 days apart.

Repertoires were generated with immunoSEQ multiplex PCR, while TCRdb's copy carries only in-frame clones and drops some. The table has approximately 420,000 clones, around 89% seen once. The ends were cut back, 0 bases at V and 0 bases at J, with 3 bases in the middle. The CDR3 is made up of 13 amino acids. Germline CDR1 is SGHTA and CDR2 is FQGNSA. This receptor was taken from a person aged 18-65 years who received the Ad26.COV2.S COVID-19 vaccine or a placebo. Specimen: peripheral blood, collected in a trial of Ad26.COV2.S vaccine versus placebo. V and J are TRBV7-2 and TRBJ2-7; D remains ambiguous. The DNA of the CDR3 is TGTGCCAGCAGCTTAGCCCACTCCTACGAGCAGTACTTC. Protein sequence: CASSLAHSYEQYF.